A single sample gave rise to the 9 T cell receptor beta chains below, sequenced in a study of human T cells and chemical hapten exposure. TCRdb redid the calling of the RACE reads with MiXCR, one entry per CDR3 protein. The top ten clones hold about 3.5% of a sample with 75,000 to 90,000 distinct CDR3 sequences, less than 14% of them seen once. As for time point: patch test 3, about 24 weeks after DPC sensitization. The treatment: therapeutic diphenylcyclopropenone sensitization with weekly scalp DPC. The material sequenced was whole blood, taken in connection with sensitization to the hapten diphenylcyclopropenone (DPC). The receptors were sampled from a woman between 50 and 59 years old with alopecia areata. Some clones in this sample may be carry-over from other donors' samples.

This chain links TRBV6-2 or TRBV6-3 with TRBJ2-7, with 11 bases lining up with TRBD1. The J segment lost 1 base and the V segment lost 5 bases, leaving 4 bases of the junction unmatched. From germline, CDR1 is MNHEY and CDR2 SVGEGT. The CDR3 sequence is 15 residues long. The CDR3 coding sequence is TGTGCCAGCAGTGGGACAGGGGGTGGATCCTACGAGCAGTACTTC. Translation: CASSGTGGGSYEQYF.

This clonotype was detected a few times. The J gene is TRBJ2-5, the V gene TRBV29-1; D might be TRBD2 (6 bases). This CDR3 has 13 residues. Germline loops: CDR1 SQVTM, CDR2 ANQGSEA. V was cut by 4 bases and J by 5 bases, with 14 bases left in between. The CDR3 nucleotides read TGCAGCGTTGTTGTTAGCGCGGGGGAGACCCAGTACTTC. This codes for CSVVVSAGETQYF. Full variable domain (rest looked up from reference TRBV29-1 and TRBJ2-5): SAVISQKPSRDICQRGTSLTIQCQVDSQVTMMFWYRQQPGQSLTLIATANQGSEATYESGFVIDKFPISRPNLTFSTLTVSNMSPEDSSIYLCSVVVSAGETQYFGPGTRLLVL.

This clonotype was recorded at least ten times. This chain connects TRBV28 to TRBJ2-7; 7 bases map to TRBD2. In germline, CDR1 is MDHEN, CDR2 SYDVKM. This CDR3 has 15 residues. V lost 6 bases to trimming and J lost 5 bases; unmatched junction nucleotides: 13. Here the CDR3 DNA reads TGTGCCAGCAGACCGCCGGGAGGCAGGGACCACGAGCAGTACTTC. This encodes CASRPPGGRDHEQYF.

Of note for this clonotype: A much larger clonotype is one base distant, so this may be a read error. The rearrangement joins TRBV6-5 to TRBJ1-1; the D is unclear. The CDR3 totals 11 residues. Germline V gene sequence: CDR1 MNHEY, CDR2 SVGAGI. Written as DNA, the CDR3 is TGTGCCAGCAGTTCGAACGCTGAAGCTTTCTTT. This codes for CASSSNAEAFF.

V and J are TRBV29-1 and TRBJ2-1; the D is unclear. This CDR3 spans 13 amino acids. Germline-derived CDR1 and CDR2 are SQVTM and ANQGSEA. Between the trimmed V and J ends, which lost 2 bases and 8 bases, there was a span of 13 bases. Here the CDR3 reads CSVEPHASDEQFF. CDR3 nucleotides: TGCAGCGTTGAACCCCACGCAAGCGATGAGCAGTTCTTC.

The rearrangement joins TRBV6-5 to TRBJ2-7, with 7 positions matching TRBD2. This CDR3 spans 15 amino acids. V was clipped by 6 bases and J by 1 base; unmatched bases: 9. The germline CDR1 and CDR2 sequences are MNHEY and SVGAGI. CDR3 bases: TGTGCCAGCAGGTCCGCTAGCGGAGGTTCCTACGAGCAGTACTTC. This gives the protein CASRSASGGSYEQYF.

This clonotype appeared a few times. This chain links TRBV19 with TRBJ1-2, with no clear D. Germline values: CDR1 LNHDA, CDR2 SQIVND (reference sequence). V lost 5 bases and J 6 bases, leaving 10 bases between the germline ends. This CDR3 region has 12 residues. The CDR3 loop reads CASSPAEHGYTF. CDR3 DNA sequence: TGTGCCAGTAGTCCCGCAGAGCATGGCTACACCTTC. The entire variable domain, with the rest obtained from reference TRBV19 and TRBJ1-2, is as follows: DGGITQSPKYLFRKEGQNVTLSCEQNLNHDAMYWYRQDPGQGLRLIYYSQIVNDFQKGDIAEGYSVSREKKESFPLTVTSAQKNPTAFYLCASSPAEHGYTFGSGTRLTVV.

This clonotype showed up many times. The chain joins TRBV7-2 to TRBJ1-2; 7 nucleotides match TRBD1. The CDR3 runs to 15 residues. Per germline, CDR1 SGHTA and CDR2 FQGNSA. Trimming took 5 bases from V and 8 from J; bases not matched to a gene: 14. In DNA, the CDR3 is TGTGCCAGCAGCCTCAGGGGGACCCAAGATGGGGGCTACACCTTC. Protein product: CASSLRGTQDGGYTF.

This clonotype has a count of ten or more. This chain joins TRBV11-1 and TRBJ1-1; D possibly corresponds to TRBD1 (5 bases). Germline-derived CDR1 and CDR2 are SGHAT and FQDESV (reference sequence). This CDR3 is 16 amino acids long. Trimming pared 3 bases from V and 4 bases from J, leaving 18 bases between. The CDR3 spells CASSFNPRDRGTEAFF. CDR3 DNA: TGTGCCAGCAGCTTCAACCCCAGGGATCGCGGCACTGAAGCTTTCTTT.